Following are 22 T cell receptor beta chains from one sample sequenced in a study of tumor and adjacent non-tumor tissue in lung cancer. This sample's RNA came from whole unsorted tissue. A modified ARM-PCR protocol with three rounds of nested PCR amplified TCRbeta. Via MiXCR, TCRdb re-called the multiplex PCR reads, giving one row per CDR3 protein. The repertoire holds tens of thousands of distinct CDR3 sequences, around four fifths seen once, with approximately 12% in the top ten. Sequences were obtained from lung tumor tissue. These receptors were taken from a woman aged 45-60 years with non-small cell lung cancer.

With respect to this clonotype: The junction shows a germline mismatch at one end, possibly a read error. V gene TRBV6-6 combines with J gene TRBJ2-5; D could derive from TRBD1 or TRBD2 (5 bases each). The CDR3 runs to 15 residues. In germline, CDR1 is MNHNY, CDR2 SVGAGI (reference sequence). The CDR3 protein is CASSSPPAAKGTLYF. DNA for the CDR3: TGTGCCAGCAGTTCCCCACCGGCGGCTAAGGGGACCCTGTACTTC.

The table lists this clonotype with a few counts. The gene calls are TRBV2 and TRBJ2-7; D is undetermined. The V gene lost 2 bases and the J gene lost 6 bases, with 11 bases spanning the gap. Germline CDR1 and CDR2: SNHLY and FYNNEI. This CDR3 is 13 amino acids long. CDR3 protein: CASSERKAAEQYF. As DNA, the CDR3 is TGTGCCAGCAGTGAAAGGAAAGCAGCCGAGCAGTACTTC.

This clonotype was seen more than once but under ten times. The germline gene is not matched at one end of the junction; a read error may be the cause. The gene calls are TRBV6-1 and TRBJ2-2; maybe TRBD1 (5 bases). The CDR3 runs to 20 residues. Germline lookup yields CDR1 MNHNS and CDR2 SASEGT. CDR3 coding DNA: TGTGCCAGTAGTGAAGGACAATGGATGGTTCATCACTTGAACACAGGGGAGCTGTTTTTT. It yields the protein CASSEGQWMVHHLNTGELFF.

As concerns this clonotype: This may come from a read error, since a much larger clone is one base off. The chain carries TRBV30 and TRBJ1-2, with TRBD1 identical over 11 bases. V trimming: 4 bases; J trimming: 6 bases; junction bases outside the gene matches: 7. The CDR3 is made up of 14 amino acids. Looked up from germline, CDR1 is GTSNPN and CDR2 is SVGIG (reference sequence). CDR3 loop: CAWNRTGGLDGYTF. The CDR3 DNA reads TGTGCCTGGAATAGGACAGGGGGCTTGGATGGCTACACCTTC.

A word on this clonotype: In this CDR3 the conserved last residue, phenylalanine or tryptophan, is missing, so a read error is likely. The V gene is TRBV7-9, the J gene TRBJ2-2, with D possibly matching TRBD2 (5 bases). This CDR3 comprises 14 residues. Per germline, CDR1 SEHNR and CDR2 FQNEAQ (reference sequence). The CDR3 region is CASSKNPNTGVLFL. In DNA, the CDR3 is TGTGCCAGCAGCAAGAATCCGAACACCGGGGTGCTGTTTTTA.

On this clonotype itself: This sequence may be a read error, since a much larger clone differs from it by one base. The chain has TRBV20-1 and TRBJ1-3; no reliable D call. The germline CDR1 and CDR2 sequences are DFQATT and SNEGSKA (reference sequence). Trimming stripped 6 bases from V and 1 base from J, with 10 bases between. The CDR3 covers 13 residues. The CDR3 loop reads CSAGSSSGNTIYF. Here the CDR3 DNA reads TGCAGTGCCGGATCGTCGTCTGGAAACACCATATATTTT.

Concerning this clonotype: A junction boundary mismatches the germline segment, possibly from a read error. The chain links TRBV29-1 to TRBJ2-4, with no clear D. CDR3 size: 11 residues. The germline V gene has CDR1 SQVTM and CDR2 ANQGSEA. This CDR3 reads CSALPKNNQYF. As DNA, the CDR3 is TGCAGCGCCCTTCCCAAAAACAATCAGTACTTC.

With regard to this clonotype: A read error may account for a junction end that differs from germline. The CDR3 here is CVSSGDSPNEKLFF. Written as DNA, the CDR3 is TGTGTCAGCAGCGGGGACAGTCCCAATGAAAAACTGTTTTTT. The V call is TRBV7-8, the J call TRBJ1-4; TRBD1 matches at 7 bases. The CDR3 runs to 14 residues. From germline, CDR1 is SGHVS and CDR2 FQNEAQ.

This chain links TRBV12-3 or TRBV12-4 with TRBJ2-3; tentative D call: TRBD1 (5 bases). Trimming cost V 5 bases and J 4 bases, with 13 bases left between them. There are 14 residues in the CDR3. The CDR3 sequence: CASSIMQGPDTQYF. CDR3 coding DNA: TGTGCCAGCAGTATCATGCAGGGTCCAGATACGCAGTATTTT.

In regard to this clonotype: A clone one base away is much larger, so this may be a read error. The gene calls are TRBV6-5 and TRBJ2-7; a possible D gene is TRBD1 (6 bases). Deletions cut 8 bases from V and 7 bases from J, with 21 bases between. The V gene's germline CDR1 is MNHEY and CDR2 SVGAGI. There are 14 residues in the CDR3. The CDR3 DNA sequence: TGTGCCAGCCGGGTCGGGAACAGGGATCGTGAGCAGTACTTC. Its translation: CASRVGNRDREQYF.

As concerns this clonotype: As the CDR3 is not closed by the conserved phenylalanine or tryptophan, this likely results from a read error. The chain carries TRBV12-3 or TRBV12-4 and TRBJ2-6; D is perhaps TRBD1 or TRBD2 (5 bases each). The CDR3 sequence is 14 residues long. CDR3 DNA sequence: TGTGCCAGCAGACAGGACTCTGGAGCCAACGTCCTGACTTTA. Protein product: CASRQDSGANVLTL.

Worth noting for this clonotype: One end of the junction is discordant with germline, which a read error may explain. The chain combines TRBV11-3 with TRBJ2-2, with 9 bases matching TRBD1. The CDR3 sequence is 15 residues long. CDR1 SGHNT and CDR2 YENEEA come from the germline V gene. Here the CDR3 reads CASNSYGTGHGELFF. The CDR3, as DNA: TGTGCCAGTAACTCTTACGGGACAGGGCACGGGGAGCTATTTTTT. Supplemented by reference TRBV11-3 and TRBJ2-2, the full variable domain reads EAGVVQSPRYKIIEKKQPVAFWCNPISGHNTLYWYLQNLGQGPELLIRYENEEAVDDSQLPKDRFSAERLKGVDSTLKIQPAELGDSAVYLCASNSYGTGHGELFFGEGSRLTVL.

As regards this clonotype: The junction departs from germline at one end; a sequencing error may be responsible. V is TRBV6-5 and J is TRBJ1-4, with TRBD1 matching 8 bases. Germline lookup yields CDR1 MNHEY and CDR2 SVGAGI. This CDR3 has 17 amino acids. The CDR3 loop is CASSHLNPGGSNEKQFF. The CDR3 DNA is TGTGCCAGCAGCCACCTCAATCCAGGGGGCTCTAATGAAAAACAGTTTTTT.

This clonotype was seen at least ten times. The J gene is TRBJ2-2, the V gene TRBV28, with D hard to call. In germline, CDR1 is MDHEN, CDR2 SYDVKM. Trimming left V 5 bases short and J 5 bases short, with 12 bases between. This CDR3 is built from 14 residues. Here the CDR3 reads CASSHPRSTGELFF. CDR3 sequence (DNA): TGTGCCAGCAGTCACCCTAGAAGTACCGGGGAGCTGTTTTTT. Full variable domain (missing parts from reference TRBV28 and TRBJ2-2): DVKVTQSSRYLVKRTGEKVFLECVQDMDHENMFWYRQDPGLGLRLIYFSYDVKMKEKGDIPEGYSVSREKKERFSLILESASTNQTSMYLCASSHPRSTGELFFGEGSRLTVL.

J is TRBJ2-7 and V is TRBV12-3 or TRBV12-4; a weak D match, TRBD2 (6 bases). Trimming left V 10 bases short and J 3 bases short, with 19 bases between. There are 14 residues in the CDR3. As DNA, the CDR3 is TGTGCCAACACCCCGAGACTAGGGAACTACGAGCAGTACTTC. Its translation is CANTPRLGNYEQYF.

The CDR3 sequence: CLSSFGSADNEQFF. The CDR3 coding sequence is TGTCTCAGCAGCTTTGGCAGTGCTGACAATGAGCAGTTCTTC. The chain links TRBV11-2 to TRBJ2-1; D uncertain. The CDR3 has 14 residues. Germline loops: CDR1 SGHAT, CDR2 FQNNGV.

The V gene is TRBV6-5, the J gene TRBJ2-7, with D hard to call. Germline values: CDR1 MNHEY, CDR2 SVGAGI. The CDR3 sequence is 13 residues long. V lost 8 bases and J lost 0, with 11 bases in between. The CDR3 here is CASLRLGSYEQYF. The CDR3 DNA follows: TGTGCCAGCCTGCGACTGGGCTCCTACGAGCAGTACTTC.

The V call is TRBV11-1, the J call TRBJ2-2; maybe TRBD2 (6 bases). Deletions cut 9 bases from V and 8 bases from J, with 16 bases between. The CDR3 is made up of 13 amino acids. CDR1 is SGHAT and CDR2 is FQDESV in the germline V gene (reference sequence). In DNA form, the CDR3 reads TGTGCCAGTTGGAGAACGGGAGTTGGGGAGCTGTTTTTT. This gives the protein CASWRTGVGELFF.

With respect to this clonotype: Relative to the germline gene, one junction end is altered; a read error may explain this. The gene calls are TRBV13 and TRBJ2-5; D may match TRBD1 or TRBD2 (7 bases each). The CDR3 loop spans 16 amino acids. Germline CDR1 and CDR2: PRHDT and FYEKMQ (reference sequence). CDR3 amino acids: CASTLTTGRAQETHYF. In DNA, the CDR3 is TGTGCCAGCACCTTAACGACAGGGAGGGCCCAAGAGACCCACTACTTC.

The chain has TRBV4-2 and TRBJ1-4, with a tentative D call TRBD1 (5 bases). CDR1 LGHNA and CDR2 YNFKEQ come from the germline V gene. The CDR3 has 14 amino acids. DNA of the CDR3: TGTGCAAACAGCCAGCAGGGTACTAATGAAAAACTGTTTTTT. Amino acids: CANSQQGTNEKLFF.

V is TRBV12-3 or TRBV12-4 and J is TRBJ2-2, with no clear D. The CDR3 covers 14 residues. With 7 bases removed from V and 2 bases from J, the gap between germline ends came to 11 bases. The CDR3 reads CASTLDENTGELFF. CDR3 coding DNA: TGTGCCAGCACTTTGGACGAAAACACCGGGGAGCTGTTTTTT.

Notes on this clonotype: One end of the junction fails to match germline, which may point to a read error. The chain recombines TRBV5-1 with TRBJ1-4; 7 nucleotides agree with TRBD1. CDR3 length equals 16 residues. Germline V CDR1 and CDR2: SGHRS, YFSETQ. The CDR3 loop is CVSDPGGTATNEKLFF. DNA of the CDR3: TGCGTCAGCGATCCGGGTGGGACAGCAACTAATGAAAAACTGTTTTTT. Drawing the rest from reference TRBV5-1 and TRBJ1-4, the complete variable domain is KAGVTQTPRYLIKTRGQQVTLSCSPISGHRSVSWYQQTPGQGLQFLFEYFSETQRNKGNFPGRFSGRQFSNSRSEMNVSTLELGDSALYLCVSDPGGTATNEKLFFGSGTQLSVL.